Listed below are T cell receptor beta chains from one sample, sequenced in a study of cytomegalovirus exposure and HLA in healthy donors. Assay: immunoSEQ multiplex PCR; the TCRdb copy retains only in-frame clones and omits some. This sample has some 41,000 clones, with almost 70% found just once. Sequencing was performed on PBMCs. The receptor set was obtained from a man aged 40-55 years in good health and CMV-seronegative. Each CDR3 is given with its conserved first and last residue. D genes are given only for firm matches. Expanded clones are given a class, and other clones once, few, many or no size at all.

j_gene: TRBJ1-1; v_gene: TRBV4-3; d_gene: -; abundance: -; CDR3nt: TGCGCCAGCAGCCGTTCTTGGCAGGGGAACACTGAAGCTTTCTTT; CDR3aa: CASSRSWQGNTEAFF
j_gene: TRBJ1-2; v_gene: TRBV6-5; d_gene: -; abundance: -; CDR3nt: TGTGCCAGCAGTTGGGGGGAATCCGGCTACACCTTC; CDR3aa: CASSWGESGYTF
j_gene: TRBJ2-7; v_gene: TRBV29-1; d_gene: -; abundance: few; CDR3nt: TGCAGCGTTGGTCGTGACAGGACCTACGAGCAGTACTTC; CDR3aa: CSVGRDRTYEQYF
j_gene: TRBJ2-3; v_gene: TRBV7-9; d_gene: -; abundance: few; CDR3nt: TGTGCCAGCAGCTTCCGGGGGGCGGGCACAGATACGCAGTATTTT; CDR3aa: CASSFRGAGTDTQYF
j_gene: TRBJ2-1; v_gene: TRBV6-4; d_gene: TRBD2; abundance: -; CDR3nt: TGTGCCAGCAGTGACGGGGGGGCCTACAATGAGCAGTTCTTC; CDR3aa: CASSDGGAYNEQFF
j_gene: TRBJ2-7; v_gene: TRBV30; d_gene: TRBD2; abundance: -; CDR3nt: TGTGCCTGGAAAGGCCAGCGGGGGACCTACGAGCAGTACTTC; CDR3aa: CAWKGQRGTYEQYF
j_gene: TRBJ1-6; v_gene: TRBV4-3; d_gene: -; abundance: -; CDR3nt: TGCGCCAGCAGCCAAGATCTGAGCTCCTATAATTCACCCCTCCACTTT; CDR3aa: CASSQDLSSYNSPLHF
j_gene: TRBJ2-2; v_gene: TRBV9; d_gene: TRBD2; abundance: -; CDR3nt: TGTGCCAGCAGCGGGACTAGCGGGGGGGCCGGCGGGGAGCTGTTTTTT; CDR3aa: CASSGTSGGAGGELFF
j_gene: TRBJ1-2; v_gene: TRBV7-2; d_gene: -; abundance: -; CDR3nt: TGTGCCAGCAGCTTAGGGGCATTGGGGGGCTATGGCTACACCTTC; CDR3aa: CASSLGALGGYGYTF
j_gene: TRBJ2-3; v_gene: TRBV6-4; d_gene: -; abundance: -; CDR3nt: TGTGCCAGCAGTCCGGACAGTACAGATACGCAGTATTTT; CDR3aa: CASSPDSTDTQYF
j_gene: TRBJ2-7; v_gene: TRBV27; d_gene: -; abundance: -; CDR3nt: TGTGCCAGCAGTTATGTCGGGGGCTACGAGCAGTACTTC; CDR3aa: CASSYVGGYEQYF
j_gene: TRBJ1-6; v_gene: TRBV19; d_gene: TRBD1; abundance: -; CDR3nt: TGTGCCAGTAGTATAGATGGGACAGGTTTGGCCCTCCACTTT; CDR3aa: CASSIDGTGLALHF
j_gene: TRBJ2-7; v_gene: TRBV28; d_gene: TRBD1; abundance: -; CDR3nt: TGTGCCAGCAGGACAGGGTTCTACGAGCAGTACTTC; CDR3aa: CASRTGFYEQYF
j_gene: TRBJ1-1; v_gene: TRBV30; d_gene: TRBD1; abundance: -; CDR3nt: TGTGCCTCCAGACAGGGGGCCGAGTGGATGAACACTGAAGCTTTCTTT; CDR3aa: CASRQGAEWMNTEAFF
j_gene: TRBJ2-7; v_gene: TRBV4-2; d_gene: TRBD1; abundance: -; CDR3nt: TGTGCCAGCAGCCGGAAGACAGGGGGCGAAAACGAGCAGTACTTC; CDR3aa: CASSRKTGGENEQYF
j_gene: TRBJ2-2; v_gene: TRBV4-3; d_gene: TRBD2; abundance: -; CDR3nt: TGCGCCAGCAGCCGCGGGACTAGCGGGTTGAACACCGGGGAGCTGTTTTTT; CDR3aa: CASSRGTSGLNTGELFF
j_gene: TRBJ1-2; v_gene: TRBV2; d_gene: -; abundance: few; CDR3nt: TGTGCCAGCAGTTCCCAGGGAAGTCCCTATGGCTACACCTTC; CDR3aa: CASSSQGSPYGYTF
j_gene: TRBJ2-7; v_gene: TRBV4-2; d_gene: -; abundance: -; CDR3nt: TGTGCCAGCAGCCAAGATCCCCCAGGGGCCTACGAGCAGTACTTC; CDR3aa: CASSQDPPGAYEQYF
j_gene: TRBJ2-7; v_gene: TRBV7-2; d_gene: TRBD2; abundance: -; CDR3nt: TGTGCCAGCAGCGTTAGCGGGGGAACCTCCTACGAGCAGTACTTC; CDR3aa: CASSVSGGTSYEQYF
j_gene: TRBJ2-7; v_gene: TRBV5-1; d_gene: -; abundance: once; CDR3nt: TGCGCCAGCCATTACAGGTCCTACGAGCAGTACTTC; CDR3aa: CASHYRSYEQYF
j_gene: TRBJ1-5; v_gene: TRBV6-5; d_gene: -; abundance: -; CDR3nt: TGTGCCAGCAGTTACGCACAGGGAGGGAATCAGCCCCAGCATTTT; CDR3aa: CASSYAQGGNQPQHF
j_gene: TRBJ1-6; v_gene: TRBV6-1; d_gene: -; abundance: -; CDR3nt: TGTGCCAGCAGTGAAACTTGGAGACGCATCCTTTTT; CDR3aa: CASSETWRRILF
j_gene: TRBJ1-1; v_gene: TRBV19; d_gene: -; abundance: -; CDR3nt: TGTGCCAGTAGCCAAACAGATATGAACACTGAAGCTTTCTTT; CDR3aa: CASSQTDMNTEAFF
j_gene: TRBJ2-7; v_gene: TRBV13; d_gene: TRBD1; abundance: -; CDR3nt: TGTGCCAGCAGCTTACAGGGGGTCTACGAGCAGTACTTC; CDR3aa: CASSLQGVYEQYF
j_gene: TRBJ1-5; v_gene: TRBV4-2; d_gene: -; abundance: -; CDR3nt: TGTGCCAGCAGCCAAGACAGGTATAGCAATCAGCCCCAGCATTTT; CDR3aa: CASSQDRYSNQPQHF
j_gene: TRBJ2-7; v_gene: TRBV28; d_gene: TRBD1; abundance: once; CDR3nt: TGTGCCAGCAGTCACCTCCCGGGACAGGGGGACTACGAGCAGTACTTC; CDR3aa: CASSHLPGQGDYEQYF
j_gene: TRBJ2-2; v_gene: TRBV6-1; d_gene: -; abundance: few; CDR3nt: TGTGCCAGCAGTGAAGCGGGGGGGCCTGCCGGGGAGCTGTTTTTT; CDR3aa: CASSEAGGPAGELFF
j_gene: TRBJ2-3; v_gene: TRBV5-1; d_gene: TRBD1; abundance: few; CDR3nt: TGCGCCAGCAGCGGGGGACAGGGGGCAGAGGATACGCAGTATTTT; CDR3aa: CASSGGQGAEDTQYF
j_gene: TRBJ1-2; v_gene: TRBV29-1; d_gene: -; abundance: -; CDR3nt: TGCAGCGCGACGGTTGCGGACTATGGCTACACCTTC; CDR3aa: CSATVADYGYTF
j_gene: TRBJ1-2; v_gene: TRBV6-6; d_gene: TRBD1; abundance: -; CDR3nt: TGTGCCAGCAGCTCCCGGGACAGGGCCACCTTC; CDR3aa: CASSSRDRATF
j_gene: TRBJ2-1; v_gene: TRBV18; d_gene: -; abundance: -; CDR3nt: TGTGCCAGCTCACCCGACAGGCTTAATGAGCAGTTCTTC; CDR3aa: CASSPDRLNEQFF
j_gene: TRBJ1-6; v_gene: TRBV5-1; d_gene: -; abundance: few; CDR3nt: TGCGCCAGCAGCCCCATGGGAGGGGTTAATTCACCCCTCCACTTT; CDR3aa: CASSPMGGVNSPLHF
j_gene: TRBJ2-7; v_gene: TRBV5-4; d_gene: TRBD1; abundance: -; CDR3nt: TGTGCCAGCAGCGGGGGGGACAGGGCGAGCTCCTACGAGCAGTACTTC; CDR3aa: CASSGGDRASSYEQYF
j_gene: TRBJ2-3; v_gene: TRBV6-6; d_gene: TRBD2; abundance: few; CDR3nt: TGTGCCAGCAGTTCCGGACTAGCGGGGGGGCCCCCGTATTTT; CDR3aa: CASSSGLAGGPPYF
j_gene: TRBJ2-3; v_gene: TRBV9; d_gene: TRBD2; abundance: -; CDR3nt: TGTGCCAGCAGCGCCTTAGCGGGGGGGCCAGAGGATACGCAGTATTTT; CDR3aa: CASSALAGGPEDTQYF
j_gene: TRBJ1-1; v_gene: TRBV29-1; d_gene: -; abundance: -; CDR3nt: TGCAGCGTTAGACCGGGGATGAACACTGAAGCTTTCTTT; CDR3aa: CSVRPGMNTEAFF
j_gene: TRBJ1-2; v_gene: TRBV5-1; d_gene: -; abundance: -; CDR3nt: TGCGCCAGCAGCCCTGAACAGGGTTTCTATGGCTACACCTTC; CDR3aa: CASSPEQGFYGYTF
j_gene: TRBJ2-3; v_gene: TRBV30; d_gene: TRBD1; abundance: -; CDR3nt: TGTGCCTGGAGAAGGGGGCGGACAGATACGCAGTATTTT; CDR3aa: CAWRRGRTDTQYF
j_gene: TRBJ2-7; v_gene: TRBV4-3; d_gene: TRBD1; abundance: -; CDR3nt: TGCGCCAGCAGCCGGGACAGATCCTCCTACGAGCAGTACTTC; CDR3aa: CASSRDRSSYEQYF
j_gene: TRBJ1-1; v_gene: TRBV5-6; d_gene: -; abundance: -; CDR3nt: TGTGCCAGCAGCTTGGCAGGTAGGAACACTGAAGCTTTCTTT; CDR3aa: CASSLAGRNTEAFF
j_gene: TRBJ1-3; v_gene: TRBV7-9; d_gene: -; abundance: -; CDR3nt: TGTGCCAGCAGCCTAACCGCCGGGTCTGGAAACACCATATATTTT; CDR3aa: CASSLTAGSGNTIYF
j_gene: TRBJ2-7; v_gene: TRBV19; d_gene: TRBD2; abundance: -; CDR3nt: TGTGCCAGTAGTAAGCGGGAGTTCCACGAGCAGTACTTC; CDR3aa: CASSKREFHEQYF
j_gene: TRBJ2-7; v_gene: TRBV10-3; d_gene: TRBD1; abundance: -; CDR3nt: TGTGCCATCAGTGAGCCCTGGACAGGGCCACCCTACGAGCAGTACTTC; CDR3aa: CAISEPWTGPPYEQYF
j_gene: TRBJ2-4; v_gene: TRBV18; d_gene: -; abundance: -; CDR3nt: TGTGCCAGCTCACCACCGGGACTAGCCAAAAACATTCAGTACTTC; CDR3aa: CASSPPGLAKNIQYF
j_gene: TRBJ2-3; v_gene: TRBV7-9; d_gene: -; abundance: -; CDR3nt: TGTGCCAGCAGCTTCAGCGGGTACACAGATACGCAGTATTTT; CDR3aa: CASSFSGYTDTQYF
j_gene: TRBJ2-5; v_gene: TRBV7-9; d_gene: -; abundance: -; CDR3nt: TGTGCCAGCAGCCCCACGGGGTACCAAGAGACCCAGTACTTC; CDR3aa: CASSPTGYQETQYF
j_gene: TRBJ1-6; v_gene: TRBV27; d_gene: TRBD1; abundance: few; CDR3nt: TGTGCCAGCAGGCAGGGGGCGGATAATTCACCCCTCCACTTT; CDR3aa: CASRQGADNSPLHF
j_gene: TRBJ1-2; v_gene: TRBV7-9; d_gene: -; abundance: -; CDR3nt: TGTGCCAGCAGCTCCCTGGTCCAGAACTATGGCTACACCTTC; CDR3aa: CASSSLVQNYGYTF
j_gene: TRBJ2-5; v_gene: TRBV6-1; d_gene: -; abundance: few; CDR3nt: TGTGCCAGCAGGCCCTTATGGGAGGTGGAGACCCAGTACTTC; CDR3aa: CASRPLWEVETQYF
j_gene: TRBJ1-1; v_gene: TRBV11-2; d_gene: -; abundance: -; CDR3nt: TGTGCCAGCAGAGCGGGGCAATACACTGAAGCTTTCTTT; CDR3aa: CASRAGQYTEAFF
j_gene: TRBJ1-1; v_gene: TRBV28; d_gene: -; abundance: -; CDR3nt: TGTGCCAGCAGTTTAGTCTGGTCTAGTGGCGAAGCTTTCTTT; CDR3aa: CASSLVWSSGEAFF
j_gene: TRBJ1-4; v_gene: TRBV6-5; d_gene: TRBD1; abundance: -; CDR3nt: TGTGCCAGCAGTTTGACAGGGAGAAGTGAAAAACTGTTTTTT; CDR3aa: CASSLTGRSEKLFF
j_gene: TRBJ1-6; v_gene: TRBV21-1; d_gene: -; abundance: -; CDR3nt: TGTGCCAGCAGCAAAGTAAGGGACAAGTGGTTACGATCACCCCTCCACTTT; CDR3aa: CASSKVRDKWLRSPLHF
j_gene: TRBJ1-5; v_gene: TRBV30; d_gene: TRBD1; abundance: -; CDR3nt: TGTGCCTGGAGGACAGGGGGCTCGGATAGCAATCAGCCCCAGCATTTT; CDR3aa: CAWRTGGSDSNQPQHF
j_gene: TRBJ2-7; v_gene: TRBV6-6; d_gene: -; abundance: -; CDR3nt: TGTGCCAGCGCGGCAGGGGGGTACGAGCAGTACTTC; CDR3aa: CASAAGGYEQYF